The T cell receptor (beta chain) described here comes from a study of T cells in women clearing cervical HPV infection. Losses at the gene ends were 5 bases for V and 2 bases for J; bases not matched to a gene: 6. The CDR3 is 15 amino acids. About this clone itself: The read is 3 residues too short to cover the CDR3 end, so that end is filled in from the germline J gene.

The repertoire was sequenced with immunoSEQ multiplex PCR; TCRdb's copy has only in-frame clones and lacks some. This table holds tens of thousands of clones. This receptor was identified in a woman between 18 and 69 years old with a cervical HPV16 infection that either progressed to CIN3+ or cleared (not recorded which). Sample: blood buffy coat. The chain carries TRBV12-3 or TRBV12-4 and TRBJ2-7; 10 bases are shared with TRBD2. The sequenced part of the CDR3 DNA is TGTGCCAGCAGTGCCCGGACTAGCGGCACCTACGAG. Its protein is CASSARTSGTYE. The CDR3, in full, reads CASSARTSGTYEQYF.